This TCR beta chain was documented in a study of OX40 agonist ivuxolimab in advanced cancers. As for the study more broadly: The costimulatory receptor OX40 (CD134) was targeted by ivuxolimab, a fully human IgG2 agonistic monoclonal antibody. Intravenous ivuxolimab was administered to patients every 2 weeks at six dose levels: 0.01, 0.1, 0.3, 1.5, 3 and 10 mg/kg. Among the 50 to 55 dose-escalation patients, some 20 had hepatocellular carcinoma, approximately 15 melanoma, 9 renal cell carcinoma and 9 head and neck cancer. A male proportion of 75% to 85% and a mean age of approximately 62 years, ranging from 23 to 79, were recorded for the dose-escalation cohort. Prior anti-PD-1, anti-PD-L1 or anti-CTLA-4 therapy was permitted, and checkpoint inhibitors had been received by about 37% of dose-escalation patients. Partial responses were achieved by three dose-escalation patients, of whom one had hepatocellular carcinoma and two had cutaneous melanoma. Peripheral TCRbeta sequencing aimed to test whether ivuxolimab altered TCR sequence diversity and caused clonal T-cell expansion. The paper describes the monotherapy dose-escalation part (N = 52 patients) of the phase I trial of ivuxolimab. On the study overall, not on this receptor specifically: Low levels of normalized T-cell clonal expansion were also seen in some nonresponding patients. The antigen specificity of the peripheral T cells that underwent clonal expansion was not determined. Partial responders in the 0.1-3.0 mg/kg groups had among the lowest normalized peripheral clonal expansion, especially among CD8+ T cells. At doses of 0.1 to 3.0 mg/kg, clonal expansion of both CD4+ and CD8+ T cells in blood was seen between baseline and week 6. On average, CD8+ T cells showed more expanded clones than CD4+ T cells after ivuxolimab.

Genomic DNA was isolated from the sorted cells so that the TCRbeta CDR3 region could be sequenced. TCRbeta CDR3 regions were sequenced using the immunoSEQ Assay. Sourced from immuneACCESS, this table was stored by TCRdb with only in-frame sequences that have V and J called. A share of the clones is absent; for the studies checked, an unresolved V gene accounts for under half, and the remainder has no known explanation. The table for this sample lists 35,000 to 45,000 clones; 91% of them were counted only once. Around 28% of the sample lies in the top ten. The CDR3 numbers 14 residues from cysteine through phenylalanine. Of the read, only the CDR3 DNA is kept; its 42 bases are in frame from base 1. The germline V gene encodes CDR1 SNHLY and CDR2 FYNNEI. Trimming at the junction amounts to 2 bases on V and 0 bases on J, and the germline ends lie 8 bases apart. In regard to this clone: This receptor's antigen is unknown. Base quality data are lacking; no much larger clone is found one base away.

The trial excluded patients who had a history of autoimmune disease or who were on systemic immunosuppression. Peripheral blood for TCR sequencing was collected from all dose cohorts at baseline, on cycle 4 day 1, and on cycle 7 day 1. The samples were drawn from a first-in-human, open-label, multicenter phase I dose-escalation trial of ivuxolimab. Adults with locally advanced or metastatic melanoma, renal cell, hepatocellular, or head and neck squamous cell carcinoma were enrolled in the trial. Before TCR sequencing, CD4+ and CD8+ T cells were separately sorted from peripheral blood. The chain joins TRBV2 to TRBJ2-7, with no confidently assigned D gene. The sequence was obtained from an adult with an advanced solid tumor such as melanoma, head and neck, liver or kidney cancer. The material was CD4+ or CD8+ T cells sorted from blood, obtained in a trial of the OX40 agonist ivuxolimab. The CDR3 region: CASSELGNSYEQYF. In nucleotide form, the sequence is TGTGCCAGCAGTGAACTGGGGAACTCCTACGAGCAGTACTTC.